These 29 T cell receptor beta chains originate from one sample sequenced in a study of OX40 agonist ivuxolimab in advanced cancers. The method was immunoSEQ multiplex PCR; TCRdb's version includes in-frame clones alone and lacks a portion of them. In the table there are approximately 100,000 clones, around 90% of which are singletons. Source: CD4+ or CD8+ T cells sorted from blood, taken in a trial of the OX40 agonist ivuxolimab. These TCRs come from an adult with an advanced solid tumor such as melanoma, head and neck, liver or kidney cancer.

The V and J genes are TRBV18 and TRBJ1-5, with D maybe TRBD1 (5 bases). CDR3 size: 17 residues. V lost 2 bases and J lost 0, with 14 bases in between. The germline V gene has CDR1 KGHSH and CDR2 LQKENI. CDR3 sequence: CASSPGGGSDSNQPQHF. In DNA form, the CDR3 reads TGTGCCAGCTCACCAGGGGGAGGGTCGGATAGCAATCAGCCCCAGCATTTT. Variable domain in full (rest from reference TRBV18 and TRBJ1-5): NAGVMQNPRHLVRRRGQEARLRCSPMKGHSHVYWYRQLPEEGLKFMVYLQKENIIDESGMPKERFSAEFPKEGPSILRIQQVVRGDSAAYFCASSPGGGSDSNQPQHFGDGTRLSIL.

This rearrangement joins TRBV28 to TRBJ2-7, with TRBD1 identical over 8 bases. V was pared by 6 bases and J by 7 bases, with 14 bases of the junction left unmatched. There are 15 residues in the CDR3. The V gene's germline CDR1 is MDHEN and CDR2 SYDVKM. The CDR3 DNA reads TGTGCCAGCAGCGTCACGGGGCAGGGGGCGCGGGAGCAGTACTTC. This sequence encodes CASSVTGQGAREQYF.

The rearrangement joins TRBV11-2 to TRBJ1-2; 8 positions match TRBD1. CDR1 SGHAT and CDR2 FQNNGV come from the germline V gene. This CDR3 has 16 amino acids. Germline trimming cut 0 bases from V and 4 bases from J; bases unmatched to any gene: 7. The CDR3 region is CASSLDVQGAAYGYTF. The CDR3 nucleotides are TGTGCCAGCAGCTTAGATGTGCAGGGGGCGGCCTATGGCTACACCTTC.

This chain joins TRBV19 and TRBJ1-2; unclear D gene. Germline loops: CDR1 LNHDA, CDR2 SQIVND (reference sequence). V shed 5 bases and J shed 4 bases, with 11 bases lying between them. This CDR3 comprises 13 residues. CDR3 in amino acids: CASSPLGSYGYTF. CDR3 coding DNA: TGTGCCAGTAGTCCCTTGGGCAGCTATGGCTACACCTTC.

The chain uses TRBV29-1 and TRBJ1-4, with D maybe TRBD1 (5 bases). V lost 4 bases to trimming and J lost 7 bases, with 13 bases between them. Germline CDR1 and CDR2: SQVTM and ANQGSEA. This CDR3 spans 13 amino acids. In DNA form, the CDR3 reads TGCAGCGTTGGAAAGGGGCTCGGTGAAAAACTGTTTTTT. This sequence encodes CSVGKGLGEKLFF. Full variable domain (outside the CDR3, taken from reference TRBV29-1 and TRBJ1-4): SAVISQKPSRDICQRGTSLTIQCQVDSQVTMMFWYRQQPGQSLTLIATANQGSEATYESGFVIDKFPISRPNLTFSTLTVSNMSPEDSSIYLCSVGKGLGEKLFFGSGTQLSVL.

The chain combines TRBV6-5 with TRBJ1-4, with D perhaps matching TRBD1 (5 bases). This CDR3 has 14 residues. V was shortened by 7 bases and J by 2 bases, with 11 bases between the two germline ends. Looked up from germline, CDR1 is MNHEY and CDR2 is SVGAGI. CDR3 sequence (DNA): TGTGCCAGCAAGGAGGGGTTTACTAATGAAAAACTGTTTTTT. This gives the protein CASKEGFTNEKLFF.

In this sample, this clone turned up a few times. This chain links TRBV27 with TRBJ1-6; TRBD1 is a possible D gene (5 bases). Trimming left V 10 bases short and J 6 bases short, with 16 bases between. Germline V lookup: CDR1 MNHEY, CDR2 SMNVEV (reference sequence). The CDR3 runs to 14 residues. CDR3: CANPPGRVNSPLHF. DNA of the CDR3: TGTGCCAACCCCCCGGGACGGGTTAATTCACCCCTCCACTTT.

This sequence joins TRBV5-1 and TRBJ2-1; maybe TRBD2 (6 bases). The CDR3 extends over 13 amino acids. The ends were cut back, 4 bases at V and 5 bases at J, with 10 bases in the middle. CDR1 and CDR2 (germline): SGHRS, YFSETQ. CDR3 sequence: CASSRSGDNEQFF. The CDR3 DNA reads as TGCGCCAGCAGCCGTAGCGGAGACAATGAGCAGTTCTTC.

This clone was seen a single time. The chain recombines TRBV5-1 with TRBJ2-3; 10 nucleotides agree with TRBD2. V shed 3 bases and J 6 bases; nucleotides not matched to a gene: 4. Germline V gene lookup returns CDR1 SGHRS and CDR2 YFSETQ. CDR3 length: 14 amino acids. CDR3 coding DNA: TGCGCCAGCAGCTCGGGACTAGCGTCCGATACGCAGTATTTT. Its protein product is CASSSGLASDTQYF.

This clone appeared once. V and J are TRBV7-3 and TRBJ2-5; 8 positions agree with TRBD1. J was trimmed by 5 bases and V by 5 bases; bases with no gene match: 7. Germline assignment: CDR1 SGHTA and CDR2 FQGTGA. The CDR3 is 14 residues long. The CDR3 nucleotides are TGTGCCAGCAGCCGGACAGGGTTTTTGGAGACCCAGTACTTC. This codes for CASSRTGFLETQYF.

The sample holds one count of this clone. The chain carries TRBV5-1 and TRBJ1-4; D ambiguous. Looked up from germline, CDR1 is SGHRS and CDR2 is YFSETQ. This CDR3 is 13 amino acids long. Trimming took off 0 bases at V and 4 bases at J, with 4 bases between the two ends. The CDR3 DNA follows: TGCGCCAGCAGCTTGGCCATTAATGAAAAACTGTTTTTT. This translates into CASSLAINEKLFF.

The rearrangement uses TRBV10-1 and TRBJ1-1; D remains unclear. The germline V gene encodes CDR1 WNHNN and CDR2 SYGVQD (reference sequence). V was trimmed by 4 bases and J by 3 bases, leaving 12 bases between them. The CDR3 has 14 amino acids. As DNA, the CDR3 is TGCGCCAGCAGTGCCCTTAGCAAGGACACTGAAGCTTTCTTT. This gives the protein CASSALSKDTEAFF.

This clone was observed once. CDR3 in DNA: TGTGCCAGCACTATGAGACTAGCGGGGGACTCCTACGAGCAGTACTTC. This gives the protein CASTMRLAGDSYEQYF. This chain links TRBV27 with TRBJ2-7; 12 bases map to TRBD2. Germline V gene data show CDR1 as MNHEY and CDR2 as SMNVEV (reference sequence). Germline trimming cut 7 bases from V and 0 bases from J; bases unmatched to any gene: 7. The CDR3 contains 16 residues.

This clone was counted only a few times. The V and J genes are TRBV30 and TRBJ2-3; TRBD1 matches at 10 bases. This CDR3 spans 17 amino acids. CDR1 and CDR2 (germline): GTSNPN, SVGIG (reference sequence). J lost 0 bases, V lost 2 bases, and 8 bases had no gene match. This CDR3 is CAWSRETGGGSTDTQYF. The CDR3, as DNA: TGTGCCTGGAGTCGGGAGACAGGGGGCGGGAGCACAGATACGCAGTATTTT.

This clone was picked up a small number of times. Other DNA sequences within the sample encode an identical CDR3. The rearrangement joins TRBV10-1 to TRBJ2-2, with D unclear. The CDR3 has 13 amino acids. V gave up 0 bases and J gave up 6 bases, with 5 bases separating them. The germline V gene encodes CDR1 WNHNN and CDR2 SYGVQD (reference sequence). CDR3 loop: CASSESGAGELFF. The CDR3 DNA follows: TGCGCCAGCAGTGAGTCTGGAGCCGGGGAGCTGTTTTTT.

The rearrangement uses TRBV14 and TRBJ1-1, with D uncertain. The CDR3 length is 14 residues. The germline gives CDR1 SGHDN, CDR2 FVKESK. V dropped 1 base and J dropped 1 base, with 7 bases sitting between them. CDR3 loop: CASSQGIGNTEAFF. DNA for the CDR3: TGTGCCAGCAGCCAAGGAATCGGGAACACTGAAGCTTTCTTT.

This clone appeared once. The CDR3 DNA reads as TGTGCCAGCTCACCACCGCTCGGAGCGAACACCGGGGAGCTGTTTTTT. As protein: CASSPPLGANTGELFF. The chain carries TRBV18 and TRBJ2-2, with unresolved D. The germline V and J ends were trimmed by 0 bases and 0 bases, with 8 bases remaining between them. CDR1 and CDR2 from the germline V gene are KGHSH and LQKENI. The length of the CDR3 is 16 residues.

V and J are TRBV10-1 and TRBJ2-7; TRBD1 agrees at 7 bases. Looked up from germline, CDR1 is WNHNN and CDR2 is SYGVQD (reference sequence). The V gene end was trimmed by 3 bases and the J gene end by 6 bases; junction bases not matched to a gene: 2. CDR3 size: 12 residues. CDR3 region: CASSEQGREQYF. The CDR3 coding sequence is TGCGCCAGCAGTGAACAGGGGCGCGAGCAGTACTTC.

V is TRBV6-1 and J is TRBJ2-1; TRBD2 matches 9 bases. The germline CDR1 and CDR2 sequences are MNHNS and SASEGT. The trim removed 4 bases at V and 14 bases at J, leaving 6 bases unmatched. This CDR3 has 12 amino acids. DNA of the CDR3: TGTGCCAGCAGTGGCGGACTAGCGTCGGAGTTCTTC. Translating it yields CASSGGLASEFF.

The chain is built from TRBV7-3 and TRBJ2-7; D is possibly TRBD2 (6 bases). Deletions cut 3 bases from V and 2 bases from J, with 11 bases between. Germline lookup yields CDR1 SGHTA and CDR2 FQGTGA. This CDR3 is 14 amino acids long. For the CDR3, the DNA is TGTGCCAGCAGCTTGGGACTTTCCACCTACGAGCAGTACTTC. Amino acid sequence: CASSLGLSTYEQYF.

The chain employs TRBV6-1 and TRBJ2-7; the D gene could be TRBD1 or TRBD2 (5 bases each). Germline-derived CDR1 and CDR2 are MNHNS and SASEGT. This CDR3 spans 15 amino acids. V lost 7 bases and J 2 bases, leaving 18 bases between the germline ends. The CDR3 here is CASTKTQGPTYEQYF. The CDR3 DNA sequence: TGTGCCAGCACCAAAACCCAGGGACCAACCTACGAGCAGTACTTC.

This sequence joins TRBV19 and TRBJ2-1; D is possibly TRBD2 (5 bases). The germline gives CDR1 LNHDA, CDR2 SQIVND (reference sequence). The CDR3 runs to 12 residues. Trimming left V 3 bases short and J 8 bases short, with 8 bases between. In DNA, the CDR3 is TGTGCCAGTAGTATCCTAGCCGATGAGCAGTTCTTC. It translates to CASSILADEQFF.

The J gene is TRBJ1-1, the V gene TRBV9; 8 bases are a match to TRBD1. The CDR3 is made up of 13 amino acids. V lost 1 base, J lost 5 bases, and 1 base stayed unmatched. Germline-derived CDR1 and CDR2 are SGDLS and YYNGEE. DNA of the CDR3: TGTGCCAGCAGCGTAACAGGGGGGACTGAAGCTTTCTTT. It codes for CASSVTGGTEAFF. The whole variable domain, remainder taken from reference TRBV9 and TRBJ1-1, is DSGVTQTPKHLITATGQRVTLRCSPRSGDLSVYWYQQSLDQGLQFLIQYYNGEERAKGNILERFSAQQFPDLHSELNLSSLELGDSALYFCASSVTGGTEAFFGQGTRLTVV.

J is TRBJ2-2 and V is TRBV11-1; D not certain. CDR1 and CDR2 from the germline V gene are SGHAT and FQDESV (reference sequence). This CDR3 region has 14 residues. The V end lost 3 bases, the J end lost 0 bases, and 5 bases lay between the germline ends. CDR3 nucleotide sequence: TGTGCCAGCAGCTTCGGACCGAACACCGGGGAGCTGTTTTTT. It translates to CASSFGPNTGELFF.

The chain is built from TRBV6-1 and TRBJ1-1; 8 nucleotides line up with TRBD1. This CDR3 has 12 residues. Germline V gene lookup returns CDR1 MNHNS and CDR2 SASEGT. With 5 bases clipped from V and 4 bases from J, the junction kept 0 bases outside the gene matches. CDR3 DNA: TGTGCCAGCAGTACAGGGGGCACTGAAGCTTTCTTT. It yields the protein CASSTGGTEAFF.

The chain couples TRBV5-1 to TRBJ1-2; TRBD1 is a possible D gene (6 bases). V lost 4 bases and J 7 bases, leaving 17 bases between the germline ends. The CDR3 runs 14 residues. Germline V gene lookup returns CDR1 SGHRS and CDR2 YFSETQ. The CDR3 protein is CASSQGQGFIGYTF. The DNA of the CDR3 is TGCGCCAGCAGCCAGGGGCAGGGTTTTATTGGCTACACCTTC.

The genes are TRBV6-5 and TRBJ1-6; a weak D match, TRBD1 (6 bases). CDR1 and CDR2 (germline): MNHEY, SVGAGI. V was trimmed by 6 bases and J by 5 bases, leaving 11 bases between them. This CDR3 is 14 amino acids long. CDR3 protein: CASRGTRDNSPLHF. CDR3 DNA: TGTGCCAGCAGGGGGACAAGAGATAATTCACCCCTCCACTTT.

This rearrangement joins TRBV7-9 to TRBJ2-7, with D perhaps matching TRBD1 (5 bases). V gave up 5 bases and J gave up 5 bases, with 10 bases separating them. From germline, CDR1 is SEHNR and CDR2 FQNEAQ (reference sequence). The length of the CDR3 is 12 residues. The CDR3 region has the DNA TGTGCCAGCAGCCCGCGACAGAACGAGCAGTACTTC. This encodes CASSPRQNEQYF.

The chain combines TRBV5-1 with TRBJ2-5; 9 bases line up with TRBD1. Germline V gene data show CDR1 as SGHRS and CDR2 as YFSETQ. The ends lost 4 bases at V and 9 bases at J; junction bases unmatched: 10. CDR3 size: 14 residues. CDR3 sequence (DNA): TGCGCCAGCAGCATGGCGGGACAGGGATTGGCCCAGTACTTC. Translating it yields CASSMAGQGLAQYF.